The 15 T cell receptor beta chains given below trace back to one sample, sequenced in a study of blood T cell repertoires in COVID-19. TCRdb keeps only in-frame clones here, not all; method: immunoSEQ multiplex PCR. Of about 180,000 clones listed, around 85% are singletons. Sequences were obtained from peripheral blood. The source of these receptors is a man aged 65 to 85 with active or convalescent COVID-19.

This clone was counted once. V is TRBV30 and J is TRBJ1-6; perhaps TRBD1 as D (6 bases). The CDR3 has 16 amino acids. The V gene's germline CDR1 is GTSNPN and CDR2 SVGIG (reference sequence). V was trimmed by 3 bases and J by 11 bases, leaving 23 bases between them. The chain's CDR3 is CAWRPRGQGRTAPLHF. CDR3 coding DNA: TGTGCCTGGAGGCCCAGAGGCCAGGGGCGTACGGCACCCCTCCACTTT.

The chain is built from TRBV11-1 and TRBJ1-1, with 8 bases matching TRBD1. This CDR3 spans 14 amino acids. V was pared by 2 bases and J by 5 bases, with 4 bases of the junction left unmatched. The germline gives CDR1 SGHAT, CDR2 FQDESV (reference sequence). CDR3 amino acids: CASSLNRGRTEAFF. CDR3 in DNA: TGTGCCAGCAGCTTAAACAGGGGGAGGACTGAAGCTTTCTTT.

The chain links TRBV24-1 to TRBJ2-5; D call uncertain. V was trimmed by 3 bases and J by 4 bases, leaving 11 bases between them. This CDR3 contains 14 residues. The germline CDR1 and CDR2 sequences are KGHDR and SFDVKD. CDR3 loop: CATSDPNFGETQYF. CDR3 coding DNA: TGTGCCACCAGTGATCCGAACTTCGGAGAGACCCAGTACTTC.

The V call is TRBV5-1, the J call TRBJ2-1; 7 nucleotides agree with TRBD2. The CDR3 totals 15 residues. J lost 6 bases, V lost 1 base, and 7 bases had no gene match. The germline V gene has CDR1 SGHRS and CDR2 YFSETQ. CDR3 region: CASSLTGTIGNEQFF. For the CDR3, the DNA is TGCGCCAGCAGCTTGACCGGGACTATCGGCAATGAGCAGTTCTTC.

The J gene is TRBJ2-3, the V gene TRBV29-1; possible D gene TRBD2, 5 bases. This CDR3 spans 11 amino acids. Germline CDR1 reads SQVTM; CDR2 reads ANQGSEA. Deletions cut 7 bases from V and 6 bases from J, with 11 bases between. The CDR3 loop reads CSALRGDTQYF. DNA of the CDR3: TGCAGCGCCCTCCGCGGGGATACGCAGTATTTT.

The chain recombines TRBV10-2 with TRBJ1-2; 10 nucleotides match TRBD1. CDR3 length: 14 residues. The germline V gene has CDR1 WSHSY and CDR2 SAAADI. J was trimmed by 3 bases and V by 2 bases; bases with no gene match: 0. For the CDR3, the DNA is TGCGCCAGCAGTGAGGGACAGGGGGACTATGGCTACACCTTC. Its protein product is CASSEGQGDYGYTF.

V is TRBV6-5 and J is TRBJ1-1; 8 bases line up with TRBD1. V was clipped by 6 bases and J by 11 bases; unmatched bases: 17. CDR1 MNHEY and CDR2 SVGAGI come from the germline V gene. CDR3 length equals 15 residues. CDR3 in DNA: TGTGCCAGCAGGAACCAGGGACAGGAGCGGGTGGGGGCTTTCTTT. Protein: CASRNQGQERVGAFF.

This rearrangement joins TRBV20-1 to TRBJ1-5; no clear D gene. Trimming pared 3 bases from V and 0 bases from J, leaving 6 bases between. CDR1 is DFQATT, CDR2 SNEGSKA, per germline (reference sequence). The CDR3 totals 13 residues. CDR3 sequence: CSASFYSNQPQHF. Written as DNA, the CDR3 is TGCAGTGCTAGTTTTTATAGCAATCAGCCCCAGCATTTT.

For the CDR3, the DNA is TGTGCCAGCAGCGCCGACAGGGGAGATGGAAACACCATATATTTT. The encoded protein is CASSADRGDGNTIYF. The V gene is TRBV7-8, the J gene TRBJ1-3; 8 positions match TRBD1. From germline, CDR1 is SGHVS and CDR2 FQNEAQ. V trimming: 5 bases; J trimming: 3 bases; junction bases outside the gene matches: 6. The CDR3 extends over 15 amino acids.

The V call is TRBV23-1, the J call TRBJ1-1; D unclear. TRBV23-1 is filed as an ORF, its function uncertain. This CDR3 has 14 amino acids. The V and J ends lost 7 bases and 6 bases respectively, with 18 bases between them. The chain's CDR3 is CASTSPRGFAEAFF. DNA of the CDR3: TGCGCCAGCACTTCCCCGCGGGGATTCGCTGAAGCTTTCTTT.

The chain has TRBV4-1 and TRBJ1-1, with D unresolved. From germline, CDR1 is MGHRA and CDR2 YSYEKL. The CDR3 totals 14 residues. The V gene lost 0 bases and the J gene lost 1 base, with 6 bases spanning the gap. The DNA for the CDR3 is TGCGCCAGCAGCCAAGAGAGACAGAACACTGAAGCTTTCTTT. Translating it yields CASSQERQNTEAFF.

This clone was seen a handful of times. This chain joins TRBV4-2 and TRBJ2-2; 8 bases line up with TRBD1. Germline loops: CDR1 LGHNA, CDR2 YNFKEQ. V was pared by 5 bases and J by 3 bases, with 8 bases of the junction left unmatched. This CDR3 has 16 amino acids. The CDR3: CASSAQQGVDTGELFF. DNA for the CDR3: TGTGCCAGCAGCGCCCAACAGGGGGTCGACACCGGGGAGCTGTTTTTT.

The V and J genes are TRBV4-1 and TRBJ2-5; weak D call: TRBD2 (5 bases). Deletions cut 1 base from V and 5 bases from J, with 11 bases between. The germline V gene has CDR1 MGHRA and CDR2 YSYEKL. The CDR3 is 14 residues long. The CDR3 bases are TGCGCCAGCAGCCAAGCGCCCCAGCGGGAGACCCAGTACTTC. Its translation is CASSQAPQRETQYF.

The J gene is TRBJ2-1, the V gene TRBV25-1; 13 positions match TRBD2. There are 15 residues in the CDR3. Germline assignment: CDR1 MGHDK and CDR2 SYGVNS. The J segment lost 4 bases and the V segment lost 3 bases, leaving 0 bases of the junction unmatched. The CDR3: CASSETSGRYNEQFF. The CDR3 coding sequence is TGTGCCAGCAGTGAGACTAGCGGGAGGTACAATGAGCAGTTCTTC.

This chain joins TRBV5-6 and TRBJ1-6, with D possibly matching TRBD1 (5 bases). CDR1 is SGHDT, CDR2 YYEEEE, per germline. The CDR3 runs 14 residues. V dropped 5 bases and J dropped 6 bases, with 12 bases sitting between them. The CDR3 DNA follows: TGTGCCAGCAGGGCTGGGACTTTTAATTCACCCCTCCACTTT. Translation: CASRAGTFNSPLHF. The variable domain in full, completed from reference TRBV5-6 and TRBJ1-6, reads DAGVTQSPTHLIKTRGQQVTLRCSPKSGHDTVSWYQQALGQGPQFIFQYYEEEERQRGNFPDRFSGHQFPNYSSELNVNALLLGDSALYLCASRAGTFNSPLHFGNGTRLTVT.